Listed below are T cell receptor beta chains from one sample, sequenced in a study of blood T cell repertoires in COVID-19. Here immunoSEQ multiplex PCR was the method, and the copy in TCRdb shows in-frame clones only, minus some. The data show about 33,000 clones, with about 85% seen just once and roughly 7.7% held by the top ten. Sequenced material: peripheral blood. The receptors shown here come from a human donor in a cohort sampled during active COVID-19. Both conserved end residues are part of each CDR3. The D gene is left open where the match is weak. Clone size is not always given. Where it is, it says once, few, many or a class for expanded clones.

>TRBV2|.|TRBJ1-2|TRBD1
TGTGCCAGCAGGGCTACAGGGGGGAGGGATGGCTACACCTTC
CASRATGGRDGYTF
>TRBV7-3|.|TRBJ2-1|.
TGTGCCAGCAGCTTGGGGGGGACAGGCAATGAGCAGTTCTTC
CASSLGGTGNEQFF
>TRBV11-3|once|TRBJ1-1|.
TGTGCCAGCAGCTTAGGTACAGAGTTTGAAGCTTTCTTT
CASSLGTEFEAFF
>TRBV19|.|TRBJ1-5|.
TGTGCCAGTAGTACCTTGGGGCCGGGCCAGCCCCAGCATTTT
CASSTLGPGQPQHF
>TRBV30|.|TRBJ2-1|TRBD2
TGTGCCTGGAGTGTAGGGACTAGCCGAAGCAATGAGCAGTTCTTC
CAWSVGTSRSNEQFF
>TRBV7-8|.|TRBJ2-1|TRBD1
TGTGCCAGCAGCCGGACAGGGCCAACCTACAATGAGCAGTTCTTC
CASSRTGPTYNEQFF
>TRBV19|.|TRBJ1-2|.
TGTGCCAGTAGTCCAGGGACAAGCGAATTTAACTATGGCTACACCTTC
CASSPGTSEFNYGYTF
>TRBV27|.|TRBJ2-1|.
TGTGCCAGCAGCTCCACTAGAACCTACAATGAGCAGTTCTTC
CASSSTRTYNEQFF
>TRBV11-2|.|TRBJ1-1|TRBD1
TGTGCCAGCAGCTTAAATAGGGGCAGGGGGCGACTCGACACTGAAGCTTTCTTT
CASSLNRGRGRLDTEAFF
>TRBV11-2|.|TRBJ2-7|.
TGTGCCAGCAGCCGAGATCCCTACGAGCAGTACTTC
CASSRDPYEQYF
>TRBV6-5|once|TRBJ1-1|.
TGTGCCAGCAGTTACTCGATTTCAGGGAACACTGAAGCTTTCTTT
CASSYSISGNTEAFF